These T cell receptor beta chains were read from a single sample in a study of shared clonotypes between healthy human individuals. Profiling relied on immunoSEQ multiplex PCR, and the TCRdb table lists in-frame clones only, not all of them. The sample has 85,000 to 100,000 clones; around 68% are singletons. Sample: memory CD8+ T cells sorted from blood. Receptors were obtained from a man aged 25 to 45 in good health. Each CDR3 is given with its conserved first and last residue. Each record gives: D gene, V gene, CDR3 length, J gene, CDR3 protein. A D gene is named only where the DNA matches it firmly.

NA	TRBV28	16	TRBJ2-3	CASRLMDSTSTDTQYF
NA	TRBV5-4	13	TRBJ1-1	CASSLPVSSEAFF
NA	TRBV29-1	12	TRBJ2-7	CSARTEAYEQYF
TRBD1	TRBV7-9	15	TRBJ2-7	CASSPKDREFAEQYF
TRBD1	TRBV7-9	17	TRBJ1-2	CASIPSGTGGLNYGYTF
NA	TRBV27	14	TRBJ2-5	CASSILASEETQYF
NA	TRBV6-1	15	TRBJ1-2	CASSPVPAGGYGYTF
NA	TRBV19	15	TRBJ2-1	CASSITPSPSDEQFF
TRBD2	TRBV4-1	16	TRBJ2-7	CASSQDTSGSLREQYF
NA	TRBV10-3	16	TRBJ2-6	CAITPTLGTGANVLTF
NA	TRBV13	13	TRBJ1-2	CASSPIRGYGYTF
NA	TRBV5-6	16	TRBJ2-1	CASSLYLDILLPKLFF
TRBD1	TRBV11-2	15	TRBJ2-7	CASSLPGTGLYEQYF
TRBD1	TRBV28	17	TRBJ1-2	CASTSRGGQGAGYGYTF
TRBD2	TRBV11-2	19	TRBJ2-5	CASSRYSGRAPLGQETQYF
TRBD2	TRBV10-3	17	TRBJ2-1	CAISEPEPAGEINEQFF
TRBD1	TRBV7-9	13	TRBJ1-1	CAGDRVRNTEAFF
NA	TRBV28	14	TRBJ1-3	CASTDPTVGNTIYF
NA	TRBV13	12	TRBJ1-6	CASSLGNSPLHF
NA	TRBV9	13	TRBJ2-7	CASSREGGYEQYF
NA	TRBV4-3	16	TRBJ2-1	CASSQEGGSSYNEQFF
TRBD2	TRBV13	16	TRBJ2-7	CASSLPRSGPSYEQYF
NA	TRBV9	16	TRBJ2-1	CASSLKLGVSYNEQFF
NA	TRBV4-3	16	TRBJ2-7	CASSQSMGGRSYEQYF
TRBD2	TRBV5-8	16	TRBJ2-3	CASSELAGAATDTQYF
NA	TRBV11-2	13	TRBJ2-1	CASSLLAFNEQFF
NA	TRBV7-8	16	TRBJ2-1	CASSPALGLPYNEQFF
NA	TRBV5-5	14	TRBJ1-5	CASSLGLSDQPQHF
NA	TRBV2	12	TRBJ2-7	CAGGGFSYEQYF
TRBD2	TRBV7-2	17	TRBJ2-1	CASSFPTSGSRYNEQFF
NA	TRBV5-4	15	TRBJ2-2	CASSLELGRAGELFF
TRBD1	TRBV4-3	15	TRBJ2-7	CASSQSLGTAYEQYF
NA	TRBV5-6	14	TRBJ2-7	CASSLGGDTYEQYF
NA	TRBV6-1	12	TRBJ2-7	CASKGIGYEQYF
TRBD1	TRBV29-1	16	TRBJ2-1	CSAANPGQVTDNEQFF
NA	TRBV11-2	15	TRBJ1-4	CASSFTGSLKEKLFF
NA	TRBV7-9	11	TRBJ2-3	CASSPADTQYF
TRBD1	TRBV30	16	TRBJ1-4	CAWTGPTGAGGEKLFF
NA	TRBV2	17	TRBJ2-1	CAGTGEPVGTSVNEQFF
NA	TRBV25-1	14	TRBJ2-3	CASRRTESTDTQYF
NA	TRBV12-2	17	TRBJ2-1	CASRSPLTSETSNEQFF
TRBD1	TRBV7-2	16	TRBJ1-5	CASSLMGQGVNQPQHF